One and the same sample provided the 3 T cell receptor beta chains below, sequenced in a study of blood T cells in healthy people across ages. Together with a sample-barcoded 5' primer, a J-beta primer mix was included in a second PCR lasting about 7 to 11 cycles. Each CDR3 protein is one row after TCRdb ran MiXCR on the 5' RACE reads. The sample includes 800,000 to 1,000,000 distinct CDR3 sequences, about 48% of them seen just once. What was sequenced was blood. The source is a young man in good health.

This chain joins TRBV20-1 and TRBJ2-1; 11 nucleotides match TRBD1. Per the germline V gene, CDR1 is DFQATT and CDR2 is SNEGSKA (reference sequence). J was trimmed by 6 bases and V by 7 bases; bases with no gene match: 5. This CDR3 has 13 residues. The CDR3 protein is CSGRGQGVNEQFF. For the CDR3, the DNA is TGCAGTGGGCGGGGACAGGGGGTCAATGAGCAGTTCTTC.

This clonotype came up a few times. The rearrangement links TRBV18 to TRBJ1-2, with TRBD1 as a possible D gene (6 bases). Trimming took off 3 bases at V and 6 bases at J, with 14 bases between the two ends. The CDR3 spans 14 residues. CDR1 and CDR2 from the germline V gene are KGHSH and LQKENI. CDR3 nucleotides: TGTGCCAGCTCACCCTCAGGGGTGTCGGATGGCTACACCTTC. Amino acids: CASSPSGVSDGYTF.

The sample holds many counts of this clonotype. The CDR3 DNA sequence: TGTGCCAGCAGCTCTAGCGGGGGGCCAGATACGCAGTATTTT. Translation gives CASSSSGGPDTQYF. V is TRBV7-2 and J is TRBJ2-3, with 11 positions matching TRBD2. This CDR3 spans 14 amino acids. Germline V lookup: CDR1 SGHTA, CDR2 FQGNSA. Losses at the gene ends were 4 bases for V and 4 bases for J; bases not matched to a gene: 1. The variable domain in full, with the rest retrieved from reference TRBV7-2 and TRBJ2-3, is GAGVSQSPSNKVTEKGKDVELRCDPISGHTALYWYRQSLGQGLEFLIYFQGNSAPDKSGLPSDRFSAERTGGSVSTLTIQRTQQEDSAVYLCASSSSGGPDTQYFGPGTRLTVL.